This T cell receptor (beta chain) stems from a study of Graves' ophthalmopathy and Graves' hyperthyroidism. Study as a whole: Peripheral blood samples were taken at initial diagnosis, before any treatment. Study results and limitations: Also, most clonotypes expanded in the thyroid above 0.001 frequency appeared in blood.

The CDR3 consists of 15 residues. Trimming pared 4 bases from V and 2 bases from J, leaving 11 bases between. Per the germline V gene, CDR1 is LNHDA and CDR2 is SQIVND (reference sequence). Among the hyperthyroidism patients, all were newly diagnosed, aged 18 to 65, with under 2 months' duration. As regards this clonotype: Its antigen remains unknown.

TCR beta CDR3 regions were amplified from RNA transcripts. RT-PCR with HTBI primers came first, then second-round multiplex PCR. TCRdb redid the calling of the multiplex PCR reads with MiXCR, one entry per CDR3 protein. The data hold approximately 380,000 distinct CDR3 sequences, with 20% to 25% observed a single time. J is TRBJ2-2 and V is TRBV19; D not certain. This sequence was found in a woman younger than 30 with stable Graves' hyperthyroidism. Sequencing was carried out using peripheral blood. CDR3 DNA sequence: TGTGCCAGTAGTAAGGGTAGCCTAAACACCGGGGAGCTGTTTTTT. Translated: CASSKGSLNTGELFF.